The T cell receptor beta chain described here comes from a study of cytomegalovirus exposure and HLA in healthy donors. General study findings and limits: It was approximately 160 TCR beta chains that were listed as cytomegalovirus-associated.

PCR primers comprised 60 Vbeta and 13 Jbeta primers. The repertoire was sequenced with immunoSEQ multiplex PCR; TCRdb's copy has only in-frame clones and lacks some. The data hold about 140,000 clones, with 60% to 80% observed a single time. A note on this clone: Its target is not known.

The CDR3 length is 14 residues. V was pared by 4 bases and J by 8 bases, with 15 bases between. The V gene's germline CDR1 is SGHDT and CDR2 YYEEEE. The chain links TRBV5-6 to TRBJ1-4, with D perhaps matching TRBD1 (5 bases). The receptor's source is a young woman in good health and CMV-seronegative. Source material: PBMCs. DNA of the CDR3: TGTGCCAGCAGCCTCCGAGCGGGGGACGAAAAACTGTTTTTT. It yields the protein CASSLRAGDEKLFF.